This TCR beta chain is from a study of blood T cell repertoires in COVID-19 (dated by TCRdb to the early 2020s). Turning to the overall study: Collaborator samples came from the United States, Italy and Spain and covered acute and convalescent phases of COVID-19. A freely available public database, intended as a resource for researchers studying the immune response to SARS-CoV-2, is where the repertoires were released. The dataset comprised deeply sampled blood TCRbeta repertoires from subjects exposed to, actively infected with, or recovered from COVID-19. The sample metadata nearly always contained a de-identified subject ID, COVID-19 status, age in years and sex. The samples were drawn from two sources: the first 160 participants of the ongoing ImmuneRACE study, and fewer than 1,500 subjects contributed by 6 global collaborators. The prospective study material was composed of cDNA or gDNA derived from T cells, B-cell-depleted T cells, or PBMCs. Where available, HLA class I and class II types were obtained from metadata supplied by the sample provider rather than from assay-based typing.

The collaborating institutions used their own protocols to collect whole blood in K2EDTA tubes. For TCRbeta analysis, collaborators shipped samples in one of three forms: frozen whole blood, isolated PBMCs, or DNA extracted from either of those sample types. From its cysteine to its phenylalanine, the CDR3 spans 18 amino acids. Of all the DNA, just the CDR3 is kept, 54 bases in frame from base 1. Per the germline V gene, SGDLS is the CDR1 and YYNGEE is the CDR2. For this chain, trimming is 0 bases at the V end and 5 bases at the J end, and the number of junction bases without a gene match is 14. TCRbeta CDR3 regions were amplified from genomic DNA using the immunoSEQ Assay, a bias-controlled multiplex PCR. The study's own analysis went as follows. The number of nucleated cells in each sample was estimated from the amplification of reference gene primers within the assay. To quantify the absolute abundance of each unique TCRbeta CDR3 rearrangement, sequence reads were collapsed and filtered. For each sample, productive Simpson clonality was calculated by taking the square root of Simpson's diversity index across productive rearrangements. The table comes from immuneACCESS by way of TCRdb, which keeps in-frame sequences with V and J called. Part of the clones is missing from these tables; in studies checked, under half for an unresolved V gene and the rest for unknown reasons. V, J and clone size were drawn from that table, and D and trimming were deduced from the DNA. Counted in this sample were under 140,000 clones; about 70% of them appeared once. The top ten hold 7.6% of the sample.

Here is what the overall study found, with its caveats: How much clinical and demographic metadata was included differed by source and by participant, and the metadata was provided uncurated.

As to this clone: Its antigen specificity is not known. The input lacks base qualities; no much larger clone sits a single base away.

Recombination connected TRBV9 to TRBJ2-5; 9 of the junction bases match TRBD2. Sequencing was performed on peripheral blood. This clonotype was sampled from a woman aged 60 to 75 with acute or convalescent COVID-19. The CDR3 loop reads CASSVGGGAGGAWETQYF. The DNA sequence is TGTGCCAGCAGCGTAGGCGGGGGAGCGGGGGGCGCCTGGGAGACCCAGTACTTC.